One and the same sample provided the 28 T cell receptor beta chains below, sequenced in a study of identical twins. Each CDR3 protein is one row after TCRdb ran MiXCR on the 5' RACE reads. The data show 1.5 million or so distinct CDR3 sequences, roughly 35% seen once. Material for sequencing was cord blood. The receptors were sampled from a newborn girl in good health.

The V gene is TRBV20-1, the J gene TRBJ2-3, with TRBD1 matching 8 bases. CDR1 DFQATT and CDR2 SNEGSKA come from the germline V gene (reference sequence). The CDR3 totals 12 residues. The V segment lost 2 bases and the J segment 6 bases; nucleotides outside the gene matches: 1. Here the CDR3 reads CSARHRGDTQYF. The DNA of the CDR3 is TGCAGTGCTAGACACAGGGGGGATACGCAGTATTTT.

This clonotype was seen a handful of times. This sequence joins TRBV11-2 and TRBJ1-6; D call uncertain. The germline V gene encodes CDR1 SGHAT and CDR2 FQNNGV. The CDR3 totals 16 residues. Trimming cost V 5 bases and J 7 bases, with 18 bases left between them. CDR3 protein: CASSTLFRAPNSPLHF. CDR3 DNA sequence: TGTGCCAGCAGCACACTTTTCCGGGCTCCAAATTCACCCCTCCACTTT.

The chain combines TRBV10-3 with TRBJ2-3, with 10 bases lining up with TRBD1. Trimming took 5 bases from V and 11 from J; bases not matched to a gene: 7. The CDR3 is 13 amino acids. CDR1 and CDR2 (germline): ENHRY, SYGVKD. The chain's CDR3 is CAISTDRGQEQYF. CDR3 DNA: TGTGCCATCAGTACCGACAGGGGGCAAGAGCAGTATTTT.

This clonotype was counted at least ten times. The chain couples TRBV5-1 to TRBJ2-1, with a tentative D call TRBD1 (5 bases). The germline gives CDR1 SGHRS, CDR2 YFSETQ. With 4 bases removed from V and 2 bases from J, the gap between germline ends came to 13 bases. The CDR3 has 15 residues. The CDR3 protein is CASSNQGNTYNEQFF. The CDR3, as DNA: TGCGCCAGCAGCAATCAGGGAAATACCTACAATGAGCAGTTCTTC.

J is TRBJ1-1 and V is TRBV20-1, with 8 bases aligning to TRBD1. CDR3 length: 14 amino acids. With V trimmed by 3 bases and J by 0 bases, 3 bases remained unmatched. Germline V gives CDR1 DFQATT, CDR2 SNEGSKA (reference sequence). The CDR3 nucleotides read TGCAGTGCTAGCAGGGGGCCTTTGAACACTGAAGCTTTCTTT. It codes for CSASRGPLNTEAFF.

This rearrangement joins TRBV27 to TRBJ2-4; 12 nucleotides agree with TRBD1. CDR3 length: 16 amino acids. Germline V gene data show CDR1 as MNHEY and CDR2 as SMNVEV (reference sequence). V was clipped by 6 bases and J by 9 bases; unmatched bases: 12. The CDR3 spells CASRPRDRGRQSIQYF. DNA for the CDR3: TGTGCCAGCAGACCCCGGGACAGGGGGCGCCAAAGCATTCAGTACTTC.

This chain joins TRBV10-3 and TRBJ2-1, with D hard to call. Trimming removed 6 bases at V and 1 base at J, with 13 bases between. CDR1 is ENHRY, CDR2 SYGVKD, per germline. The CDR3 runs 15 residues. CDR3 nucleotide sequence: TGTGCCATCAGCGCCCTCTCGGGTTCCTACAATGAGCAGTTCTTC. It translates to CAISALSGSYNEQFF.

This clonotype was seen at least ten times. The chain uses TRBV4-2 and TRBJ1-2, with 7 bases identical to TRBD1. With V trimmed by 1 base and J by 2 bases, 13 bases remained unmatched. The CDR3 is 18 residues long. Per germline, CDR1 LGHNA and CDR2 YNFKEQ. CDR3: CASSQVYAGGRINYGYTF. Here the CDR3 DNA reads TGTGCCAGCAGCCAAGTTTATGCAGGGGGGCGGATAAACTATGGCTACACCTTC.

The CDR3 protein is CSARDGVGNTIYF. CDR3 sequence (DNA): TGCAGTGCTAGAGATGGGGTCGGAAACACCATATATTTT. V is TRBV20-1 and J is TRBJ1-3, with D unclear. The CDR3 runs to 13 residues. The germline CDR1 and CDR2 sequences are DFQATT and SNEGSKA (reference sequence). The V and J ends lost 0 bases and 4 bases respectively, with 7 bases between them.

This clonotype has a handful of counts. This chain connects TRBV3-1 to TRBJ2-5; no definite D call. Germline CDR1 reads LGHDT; CDR2 reads YNNKEL (reference sequence). The V end lost 0 bases, the J end lost 11 bases, and 16 bases lay between the germline ends. There are 14 residues in the CDR3. The CDR3 spells CASSQDTASVEQYF. In nucleotides, the CDR3 is TGTGCCAGCAGCCAAGATACGGCTAGTGTTGAGCAGTACTTC.

The V and J genes are TRBV20-1 and TRBJ1-1; no clear D gene. Per germline, CDR1 DFQATT and CDR2 SNEGSKA (reference sequence). This CDR3 region has 13 residues. The V and J ends lost 5 bases and 1 base respectively, with 11 bases between them. The CDR3 spells CSAATASNTEAFF. CDR3 nucleotides: TGCAGTGCTGCTACAGCGTCGAACACTGAAGCTTTCTTT.

For the CDR3, the DNA is TGTGCCATCAGTCGAGTAAACACCGGGGAGCTGTTTTTT. Protein product: CAISRVNTGELFF. This chain joins TRBV10-3 and TRBJ2-2; the D is unclear. The CDR3 totals 13 residues. The V end was cut by 5 bases, the J end by 2 bases, with 6 bases between. The V gene's germline CDR1 is ENHRY and CDR2 SYGVKD.

J is TRBJ1-5 and V is TRBV4-1; D is unresolved. The germline V and J ends were trimmed by 4 bases and 9 bases, with 19 bases remaining between them. The CDR3 is made up of 15 amino acids. Germline lookup yields CDR1 MGHRA and CDR2 YSYEKL. Here the CDR3 reads CASSREILSFGPQHF. The CDR3 nucleotides read TGCGCCAGCAGCCGAGAGATCCTGAGTTTTGGGCCCCAGCATTTT.

In its sample, this clonotype was seen a few times. A junction boundary mismatches the germline segment, possibly from a read error. This rearrangement joins TRBV28 to TRBJ1-2, with D possibly being TRBD1 (6 bases). The CDR3 consists of 16 residues. Germline lookup yields CDR1 MDHEN and CDR2 SYDVKM. DNA of the CDR3: TGTCCCAGCAGTTTTATCGGACAGTTAGGGAACTATGGCTACACCTTC. Translated: CPSSFIGQLGNYGYTF.

This clonotype has just a few counts. The chain couples TRBV7-9 to TRBJ2-6; D is unclear. V shed 1 base and J shed 1 base, with 5 bases lying between them. The CDR3 covers 15 residues. The germline V gene has CDR1 SEHNR and CDR2 FQNEAQ (reference sequence). CDR3: CASSLEESGANVLTF. CDR3 DNA sequence: TGTGCCAGCAGCTTAGAGGAGTCTGGGGCCAACGTCCTGACTTTC.

The chain links TRBV7-9 to TRBJ2-2; 7 nucleotides match TRBD2. The CDR3 extends over 15 amino acids. J gave up 4 bases and V 1 base, and 3 bases lay outside the gene matches. Germline V gene sequence: CDR1 SEHNR, CDR2 FQNEAQ (reference sequence). The CDR3 DNA follows: TGTGCCAGCAGCTTAGTCAGCGGGATCACCGGGGAGCTGTTTTTT. As protein: CASSLVSGITGELFF.

This clonotype was seen a handful of times. The chain employs TRBV21-1 and TRBJ1-5. TRBV21-1 represents a pseudogene. The CDR3 sequence is 14 residues long. CDR3 sequence: CASSTWDPRQPQHF. CDR3 nucleotides: TGTGCCAGCAGCACCTGGGACCCTCGTCAGCCCCAGCATTTT.

The chain has TRBV20-1 and TRBJ2-1; 8 bases match TRBD2. Germline CDR1 and CDR2: DFQATT and SNEGSKA (reference sequence). The length of the CDR3 is 16 residues. The junction had 9 bases not matched to a gene; V was cut back by 5 bases and J by 0 bases. The CDR3 loop reads CSAARLAGGSYNEQFF. The CDR3 coding sequence is TGCAGTGCTGCGCGTCTGGCGGGGGGCTCCTACAATGAGCAGTTCTTC.

This clonotype was observed a few times. The chain has TRBV28 and TRBJ2-3, with D maybe TRBD1 (6 bases). V dropped 7 bases and J dropped 5 bases, with 19 bases sitting between them. Germline assignment: CDR1 MDHEN and CDR2 SYDVKM. This CDR3 contains 15 residues. Here the CDR3 reads CASTVPPWGLDTQYF. The CDR3 nucleotides are TGTGCCAGCACCGTGCCCCCTTGGGGGCTAGATACGCAGTATTTT.

V is TRBV20-1 and J is TRBJ1-2, with 9 bases aligning to TRBD1. V lost 3 bases and J lost 7; bases outside the gene matches: 9. The V gene's germline CDR1 is DFQATT and CDR2 SNEGSKA (reference sequence). The CDR3 is 14 amino acids. The CDR3 reads CSASLRQGVVGYTF. Here the CDR3 DNA reads TGCAGTGCTAGCCTGAGACAGGGGGTCGTTGGCTACACCTTC.

In its sample, this clonotype was seen a few times. This chain connects TRBV11-1 to TRBJ1-2, with D possibly being TRBD1 (5 bases). The CDR3 totals 14 residues. Looked up from germline, CDR1 is SGHAT and CDR2 is FQDESV (reference sequence). The V gene lost 7 bases and the J gene lost 9 bases, with 21 bases spanning the gap. The CDR3 DNA is TGTGCCAGCACCAAAGTGGGGCAGGGTCGGCGCTACACCTTC. Translating gives CASTKVGQGRRYTF. Variable domain in full (rest from reference TRBV11-1 and TRBJ1-2): EAEVAQSPRYKITEKSQAVAFWCDPISGHATLYWYRQILGQGPELLVQFQDESVVDDSQLPKDRFSAERLKGVDSTLKIQPAELGDSAMYLCASTKVGQGRRYTFGSGTRLTVV.

The rearrangement links TRBV6-6 to TRBJ1-2, with TRBD1 matching 7 bases. The CDR3 has 13 amino acids. The V and J ends lost 6 bases and 6 bases, in that order; junction bases with no gene match: 7. Germline CDR1 is MNHNY and CDR2 is SVGAGI (reference sequence). CDR3 loop: CASRTTGKNGYTF. The CDR3 nucleotides read TGTGCCAGCAGGACGACAGGGAAAAATGGCTACACCTTC.

This clonotype was detected a few times. The chain uses TRBV10-2 and TRBJ1-5; D possibly corresponds to TRBD1 (6 bases). V was shortened by 7 bases and J by 4 bases, with 14 bases between the two germline ends. There are 14 residues in the CDR3. Germline CDR1 and CDR2: WSHSY and SAAADI. Here the CDR3 DNA reads TGCGCCAGCATGCCCGGGACACCAAATCAGCCCCAGCATTTT. Its protein product is CASMPGTPNQPQHF.

This clonotype has just a few counts. The gene calls are TRBV20-1 and TRBJ1-2; tentative D call: TRBD1 (6 bases). V lost 2 bases and J lost 8, with 12 bases in between. The CDR3 totals 12 residues. Germline V gene lookup returns CDR1 DFQATT and CDR2 SNEGSKA (reference sequence). CDR3 sequence (DNA): TGCAGTGCTAGACCGAGGGGGGGAGGCTACACCTTC. It is translated as CSARPRGGGYTF.

On this clonotype: One end of the junction fails to match germline, which may point to a read error. This chain uses TRBV5-1 with TRBJ2-7, with D perhaps matching TRBD1 (6 bases). The CDR3 sequence is 14 residues long. The germline V gene has CDR1 SGHRS and CDR2 YFSETQ. CDR3 sequence (DNA): TGCACCAGCAGCTTCGACAGGAACTCCTACGAGCAGTACTTC. This codes for CTSSFDRNSYEQYF. Drawing the rest from reference TRBV5-1 and TRBJ2-7, the complete variable domain is KAGVTQTPRYLIKTRGQQVTLSCSPISGHRSVSWYQQTPGQGLQFLFEYFSETQRNKGNFPGRFSGRQFSNSRSEMNVSTLELGDSALYLCTSSFDRNSYEQYFGPGTRLTVT.

The rearrangement uses TRBV7-9 and TRBJ2-1, with 9 bases lining up with TRBD2. The germline V gene encodes CDR1 SEHNR and CDR2 FQNEAQ (reference sequence). This CDR3 spans 14 amino acids. The V and J ends lost 2 bases and 8 bases, in that order; junction bases with no gene match: 4. The CDR3: CASSLSSGDYEQFF. In DNA form, the CDR3 reads TGTGCCAGCAGCTTATCTAGCGGGGACTATGAGCAGTTCTTC. Variable domain in full (rest from reference TRBV7-9 and TRBJ2-1): DTGVSQNPRHKITKRGQNVTFRCDPISEHNRLYWYRQTLGQGPEFLTYFQNEAQLEKSRLLSDRFSAERPKGSFSTLEIQRTEQGDSAMYLCASSLSSGDYEQFFGPGTRLTVL.

This chain links TRBV4-2 with TRBJ2-1, with a possible D match to TRBD2 (6 bases). Germline assignment: CDR1 LGHNA and CDR2 YNFKEQ. Trimming pared 2 bases from V and 3 bases from J, leaving 14 bases between. The CDR3 contains 16 residues. The CDR3 DNA sequence: TGTGCCAGCAGCCAACGAGGAGGGAGGAACTACAATGAGCAGTTCTTC. Translating it yields CASSQRGGRNYNEQFF.

The rearrangement joins TRBV21-1 to TRBJ2-7; the D segment call TRBD1 is taken from the table without a DNA check. TRBV21-1 is an annotated pseudogene. The CDR3 spans 16 residues. The CDR3: CASSKVPDRGDYEQYF. CDR3 sequence (DNA): TGTGCCAGCAGCAAAGTCCCGGACAGGGGGGACTACGAGCAGTACTTC.